This record concerns one T cell receptor (beta chain) sequence. This sample was included in a study of cytomegalovirus exposure and HLA in healthy donors. With 60 Vbeta and 13 Jbeta primers, the PCR was carried out. The assay was immunoSEQ multiplex PCR, and TCRdb's table has in-frame clones only and misses some. This repertoire shows 100,000 to 150,000 clones, around 75% found once; its top ten account for roughly 3%. CDR3 length: 14 residues. CDR1 is MDHEN, CDR2 SYDVKM, per germline. Trimming removed 4 bases from V and 4 bases from J, with 11 bases in between. The chain employs TRBV28 and TRBJ2-1; D gene unclear. Material: PBMCs. The receptor comes from a woman in her forties or fifties in good health and CMV-seronegative. The CDR3 coding sequence is TGTGCCAGCAGTTCGTTGCCCGGGTACAATGAGCAGTTCTTC. Protein product: CASSSLPGYNEQFF.